What follows are 22 T cell receptor beta chains derived from one specimen sequenced in a study of CD8+CD57+ T cells in acquired aplastic anemia (dated by TCRdb to between 2018 and 2020). Sequencer: Illumina HiSeq 2000. TCR beta VDJ combination and CDR3 sequence profiling used genomic DNA as the template. TCRdb ran its own pipeline on the public reads, namely fastp trimming at Q25 and MiXCR clone calling, and kept in-frame beta chains. When rows share a CDR3 protein, they turn into one entry using the most common DNA and genes. This sample lists roughly 190,000 distinct CDR3 sequences; roughly 56% were detected once. The ten largest clones take up about 15% of the sample. Specimen: sorted CD4+, CD8+, or CD8+CD57+ T cells (not recorded which) from PBMCs. These receptors all come from a human donor in good health, serving as a control.

This clonotype came up once. This rearrangement joins TRBV27 to TRBJ1-2, with TRBD1 matching 8 bases. Germline V gene sequence: CDR1 MNHEY, CDR2 SMNVEV (reference sequence). This CDR3 contains 15 residues. J gave up 6 bases and V 5 bases, and 11 bases lay outside the gene matches. This CDR3 reads CASSPWTGNIDGYTF. CDR3 bases: TGTGCCAGCAGTCCGTGGACAGGGAATATCGATGGCTACACCTTC.

J is TRBJ2-1 and V is TRBV9, with 8 bases matching TRBD2. CDR1 and CDR2 from the germline V gene are SGDLS and YYNGEE. Unmatched junction bases numbered 13, after V lost 6 bases and J lost 8 bases. The CDR3 loop spans 15 amino acids. The CDR3 DNA follows: TGTGCCAGCACCCCGGCTAGCGGGCGGGGCGATGAGCAGTTCTTC. As protein: CASTPASGRGDEQFF. The full variable domain, with the rest looked up from reference TRBV9 and TRBJ2-1, is DSGVTQTPKHLITATGQRVTLRCSPRSGDLSVYWYQQSLDQGLQFLIQYYNGEERAKGNILERFSAQQFPDLHSELNLSSLELGDSALYFCASTPASGRGDEQFFGPGTRLTVL.

This clonotype was picked up many times. The V call is TRBV5-6, the J call TRBJ2-4; D uncertain. V was cut by 7 bases and J by 0 bases, with 17 bases left in between. Germline CDR1 SGHDT, CDR2 YYEEEE. The CDR3 has 16 amino acids. DNA of the CDR3: TGTGCCAGCTCCCCGACGGGTCAATTAGCCAAAAACATTCAGTACTTC. Translation: CASSPTGQLAKNIQYF.

A note on this clonotype: Mismatch with germline at one junction end may stem from a read error. The chain couples TRBV7-6 to TRBJ2-1; 8 positions match TRBD2. The CDR3 loop spans 16 amino acids. Germline loops: CDR1 SGHVS, CDR2 FNYEAQ. The CDR3 is CAGSQDWDGRAVEQFF. The CDR3 DNA sequence: TGCGCCGGCAGCCAAGATTGGGACGGGAGGGCGGTTGAGCAGTTCTTT.

The J gene is TRBJ2-7, the V gene TRBV2, with TRBD2 matching 9 bases. This CDR3 contains 14 residues. Germline V gene sequence: CDR1 SNHLY, CDR2 FYNNEI. The J segment lost 2 bases and the V segment lost 6 bases, leaving 5 bases of the junction unmatched. The CDR3 nucleotides read TGTGCCAGCAGACGAGCGGGAGGCCCCTACGAGCAGTACTTC. Translation gives CASRRAGGPYEQYF.

This clonotype was observed many times. V usage is TRBV5-5 and J usage is TRBJ2-7, with TRBD2 as a possible D gene (5 bases). This CDR3 comprises 14 residues. The ends were cut back, 1 base at V and 0 bases at J, with 8 bases in the middle. Per germline, CDR1 SGHKS and CDR2 YYEKEE (reference sequence). DNA for the CDR3: TGTGCCAGCAGCTTGTCGAGGGCCTCCTACGAGCAGTACTTC. Translating it yields CASSLSRASYEQYF.

This chain connects TRBV6-2 or TRBV6-3 to TRBJ1-2; TRBD1 is a possible D gene (5 bases). This CDR3 comprises 13 residues. CDR1 and CDR2 (germline): MNHEY, SVGEGT. V lost 2 bases and J lost 3, with 7 bases in between. In nucleotides, the CDR3 is TGTGCCAGCAGTTACCAACAGGACTATGGCTACACCTTC. Its protein product is CASSYQQDYGYTF.

This clonotype was counted once. J is TRBJ2-5 and V is TRBV20-1; TRBD1 aligns across 11 bases. The germline CDR1 and CDR2 sequences are DFQATT and SNEGSKA (reference sequence). V lost 3 bases and J lost 5; bases outside the gene matches: 2. The CDR3 has 13 amino acids. This chain's CDR3 is CSASGQGAETQYF. DNA for the CDR3: TGCAGTGCTAGTGGACAGGGGGCGGAGACCCAGTACTTC.

This clonotype was picked up many times. The rearrangement uses TRBV6-1 and TRBJ2-5; D remains unclear. Per germline, CDR1 MNHNS and CDR2 SASEGT. This CDR3 contains 15 residues. Trimming cost V 2 bases and J 2 bases, with 12 bases left between them. In DNA form, the CDR3 reads TGTGCCAGCAGTGAAACTTTGAGCAGACAAGAGACCCAGTACTTC. Protein product: CASSETLSRQETQYF.

This clonotype was seen repeatedly, ten times or more. This sequence joins TRBV5-1 and TRBJ1-1; perhaps TRBD1 as D (5 bases). This CDR3 region has 15 residues. Germline CDR1 is SGHRS and CDR2 is YFSETQ. V lost 3 bases and J 4 bases, leaving 16 bases between the germline ends. CDR3 DNA sequence: TGCGCCAGCAGCTGGAGGGTGGACGGGACCACTGAAGCTTTCTTT. It translates to CASSWRVDGTTEAFF.

With regard to this clonotype: A junction end diverges from the germline sequence, so it may reflect a read error. The V call is TRBV7-9, the J call TRBJ2-7; 8 nucleotides align to TRBD2. The V gene's germline CDR1 is SEHNR and CDR2 FQNEAQ (reference sequence). This CDR3 is built from 13 residues. CDR3 DNA: TGCGCCAGCAGCCAAGTTCCGGGAGGGGAGCAGTACTTC. Translating it yields CASSQVPGGEQYF.

In its sample, this clonotype was seen a few times. The chain combines TRBV10-3 with TRBJ1-1; D gene ambiguous. Germline loops: CDR1 ENHRY, CDR2 SYGVKD. Trimming took off 4 bases at V and 1 base at J, with 7 bases between the two ends. The CDR3 has 13 amino acids. CDR3 bases: TGTGCCATCAGTGTAGTGGGGAACACTGAAGCTTTCTTT. It yields the protein CAISVVGNTEAFF.

This chain joins TRBV20-1 and TRBJ2-7, with D possibly being TRBD1 or TRBD2 (5 bases each). The CDR3 contains 15 residues. Germline lookup yields CDR1 DFQATT and CDR2 SNEGSKA (reference sequence). V was shortened by 6 bases and J by 0 bases, with 18 bases between the two germline ends. This CDR3 is CSAPKGRGDSYEQYF. CDR3 sequence (DNA): TGCAGTGCACCCAAGGGACGGGGAGACTCCTACGAGCAGTACTTC.

V gene TRBV5-1 combines with J gene TRBJ1-2, with D possibly being TRBD1 (6 bases). The germline V gene has CDR1 SGHRS and CDR2 YFSETQ. This CDR3 region has 13 residues. Trimming took off 5 bases at V and 3 bases at J, with 11 bases between the two ends. CDR3 DNA sequence: TGCGCCAGCAGAGGGGGAGGGTACTATGGCTACACCTTC. Its protein is CASRGGGYYGYTF.

The V and J genes are TRBV9 and TRBJ1-1; tentatively, D is TRBD1 (6 bases). CDR1 is SGDLS and CDR2 is YYNGEE in the germline V gene. The CDR3 spans 14 residues. With 0 bases removed from V and 4 bases from J, the gap between germline ends came to 10 bases. CDR3 protein: CASSVEGGSTEAFF. The CDR3 bases are TGTGCCAGCAGCGTAGAAGGGGGAAGCACTGAAGCTTTCTTT.

CDR3 DNA: TGTGCCAGTACCCTAGGTACTAGTTCAGATACGCAGTATTTT. It translates to CASTLGTSSDTQYF. The gene calls are TRBV19 and TRBJ2-3; a weak D match, TRBD2 (5 bases). Per germline, CDR1 LNHDA and CDR2 SQIVND (reference sequence). The germline V and J ends were trimmed by 7 bases and 4 bases, with 15 bases remaining between them. This CDR3 is built from 14 residues.

This clonotype was counted a few times. A much larger clone lies one base from this, so it may be a read error. The chain carries TRBV7-2 and TRBJ2-7; 8 bases agree with TRBD2. The germline gives CDR1 SGHTA, CDR2 FQGNSA. This CDR3 has 12 amino acids. CDR3 amino acids: CAGSLGSGGLYF. The CDR3 DNA reads TGTGCCGGCAGCTTGGGCAGCGGGGGACTCTACTTC.

The genes are TRBV24-1 and TRBJ1-2; 8 bases match TRBD1. V dropped 3 bases and J dropped 6; count of bases not matched to a gene: 11. The CDR3 covers 16 residues. Germline V gene sequence: CDR1 KGHDR, CDR2 SFDVKD. In DNA form, the CDR3 reads TGTGCCACCAGTGATGGCGGACGGCCAGGGGGCGATGGCTACACCTTC. Its translation: CATSDGGRPGGDGYTF.

As to this clonotype: One junction end disagrees with the germline gene, perhaps due to a read error. The chain couples TRBV7-2 to TRBJ2-5; 9 bases align to TRBD2. The germline V gene has CDR1 SGHTA and CDR2 FQGNSA. The length of the CDR3 is 11 residues. CDR3 nucleotides: TGTGCCAGCAGCCTAGCGGGGACAACTTACTTC. It specifies CASSLAGTTYF. The full variable domain, completed using reference TRBV7-2 and TRBJ2-5, is GAGVSQSPSNKVTEKGKDVELRCDPISGHTALYWYRQSLGQGLEFLIYFQGNSAPDKSGLPSDRFSAERTGGSVSTLTIQRTQQEDSAVYLCASSLAGTTYFGPGTRLLVL.

V gene TRBV7-7 combines with J gene TRBJ2-1, with 15 bases lining up with TRBD2. This CDR3 region has 15 residues. Trimming took 5 bases from V and 7 from J; bases not matched to a gene: 3. Germline V CDR1 and CDR2: SSHAT, FNYEAQ (reference sequence). The CDR3 bases are TGTGCCAGCAGCCCGGGACTAGCGGGAGGAAATGAGCAGTTCTTC. As protein: CASSPGLAGGNEQFF. The full variable domain, in which reference TRBV7-7 and TRBJ2-1 provide the parts outside the CDR3, is GAGVSQSPRYKVTKRGQDVTLRCDPISSHATLYWYQQALGQGPEFLTYFNYEAQPDKSGLPSDRFSAERPEGSISTLTIQRTEQRDSAMYRCASSPGLAGGNEQFFGPGTRLTVL.

V gene TRBV15 combines with J gene TRBJ2-1; TRBD2 matches 14 bases. Looked up from germline, CDR1 is LNHNV and CDR2 is YYDKDF (reference sequence). CDR3 length equals 16 residues. J was trimmed by 9 bases and V by 0 bases; bases with no gene match: 4. The CDR3 DNA follows: TGTGCCACCAGCAGAGAGGGACTAGCGGGAGTAGCTGAGCAGTTCTTC. Translating gives CATSREGLAGVAEQFF.

This sequence joins TRBV20-1 and TRBJ2-3; 8 positions match TRBD2. The CDR3 covers 16 residues. Per the germline V gene, CDR1 is DFQATT and CDR2 is SNEGSKA (reference sequence). V shed 3 bases and J 0 bases; nucleotides not matched to a gene: 8. The CDR3 DNA sequence: TGCAGTGCTAGGCCGGGGCTAGCGGGTAGCACAGATACGCAGTATTTT. Translation: CSARPGLAGSTDTQYF.